The 25 T cell receptor beta chains below were found in one sample sequenced in a study of T cells in Graves' hyperthyroidism and ophthalmopathy. RNA transcripts were the template for amplifying TCR beta CDR3 regions. Carried out on the TCR CDR3, a first-round RT-PCR used the HTBI primer set. TCRdb processed the multiplex PCR reads anew with MiXCR; each CDR3 protein has one entry. The profile covers 300,000 to 350,000 distinct CDR3 sequences, with about a sixth appearing a single time and about 14% taken by the ten largest. The sequenced material came from blood. The receptors here all came from a woman in her thirties or forties with Graves' ophthalmopathy.

This clonotype was counted many times. This rearrangement joins TRBV30 to TRBJ2-7; D is tentatively TRBD1 or TRBD2 (7 bases each). Deletions cut 5 bases from V and 4 bases from J, with 21 bases between. This CDR3 is 15 amino acids long. Germline V gives CDR1 GTSNPN, CDR2 SVGIG (reference sequence). The CDR3 is CAWEGGSGGEYEQYF. CDR3 DNA sequence: TGTGCCTGGGAGGGAGGGTCAGGGGGTGAATACGAGCAGTACTTC.

The V and J genes are TRBV5-6 and TRBJ2-2; D might be TRBD1 (6 bases). Trimming removed 2 bases at V and 6 bases at J, with 11 bases between. Germline V CDR1 and CDR2: SGHDT, YYEEEE. The CDR3 extends over 14 amino acids. DNA for the CDR3: TGTGCCAGCAGCTTACGGGACAACTCCGGGGAGCTGTTTTTT. Translated, it gives CASSLRDNSGELFF.

The table lists this clonotype with many counts. J is TRBJ2-4 and V is TRBV6-2 or TRBV6-3; D is unresolved. The germline V and J ends were trimmed by 11 bases and 5 bases, with 16 bases remaining between them. The CDR3 is made up of 13 amino acids. Per germline, CDR1 MNHEY and CDR2 SVGEGT. The CDR3 DNA sequence: TGTGCCGGTCGCTACAGAGAAGAAAACATTCAGTACTTC. It is translated as CAGRYREENIQYF.

The CDR3 DNA sequence: TGTGCCAGCAGTCCTCGACAGGGGGAGAACACTGAAGCTTTCTTT. Protein product: CASSPRQGENTEAFF. The rearrangement joins TRBV6-5 to TRBJ1-1; 9 nucleotides match TRBD1. The CDR3 covers 15 residues. Germline values: CDR1 MNHEY, CDR2 SVGAGI. V lost 5 bases to trimming and J lost 1 base; unmatched junction nucleotides: 5.

This clonotype was seen more than once but under ten times. With a much larger clone just one base away, this may be a read error. This rearrangement joins TRBV6-5 to TRBJ1-5, with D unclear. CDR1 and CDR2 from the germline V gene are MNHEY and SVGAGI. This CDR3 has 12 amino acids. V lost 4 bases, J lost 5 bases, and 6 bases lay in between. This chain's CDR3 is CASSLIDQPQHF. CDR3 bases: TGTGCCAGCAGTTTAATCGATCAGCCCCAGCATTTT.

Many counts were recorded for this clonotype. The rearrangement uses TRBV6-1 and TRBJ2-7; tentatively, D is TRBD2 (5 bases). The V and J ends lost 5 bases and 3 bases respectively, with 11 bases between them. Germline loops: CDR1 MNHNS, CDR2 SASEGT. The CDR3 extends over 13 amino acids. CDR3 in DNA: TGTGCCAGCAGTAGAGGGCACTTCTACGAGCAGTACTTC. Its protein is CASSRGHFYEQYF.

The sample holds a few counts of this clonotype. CDR3 in amino acids: CASSLGGTGLLTGELFF. The CDR3 nucleotides are TGTGCCAGCAGCTTGGGGGGAACCGGACTCCTCACCGGGGAGCTGTTTTTT. The rearrangement joins TRBV5-4 to TRBJ2-2; D may be TRBD2 (5 bases). The germline V gene has CDR1 SGHNT and CDR2 YYREEE (reference sequence). V was trimmed by 0 bases and J by 4 bases, leaving 16 bases between them. CDR3 length equals 17 residues.

The CDR3 DNA reads TGTGCCAGCAGCCAAAGGACTAGCACATCCCAAGAGACCCAGTACTTC. Its protein is CASSQRTSTSQETQYF. The chain is built from TRBV7-8 and TRBJ2-5; the match to TRBD2 covers 8 bases. J was trimmed by 1 base and V by 5 bases; bases with no gene match: 9. Germline CDR1 is SGHVS and CDR2 is FQNEAQ. CDR3 length: 16 amino acids. Together with reference TRBV7-8 and TRBJ2-5, the CDR3 gives the full variable domain: GAGVSQSPRYKVAKRGQDVALRCDPISGHVSLFWYQQALGQGPEFLTYFQNEAQLDKSGLPSDRFFAERPEGSVSTLKIQRTQQEDSAVYLCASSQRTSTSQETQYFGPGTRLLVL.

This clonotype appeared many times. V usage is TRBV29-1 and J usage is TRBJ1-1; 9 bases are shared with TRBD1. The V gene end was trimmed by 6 bases and the J gene end by 3 bases; junction bases not matched to a gene: 8. From germline, CDR1 is SQVTM and CDR2 ANQGSEA. The CDR3 extends over 14 amino acids. CDR3 sequence reads: CSVRQGEVYTEAFF. CDR3 nucleotide sequence: TGCAGCGTACGACAGGGGGAAGTGTACACTGAAGCTTTCTTT. Based on the CDR3 plus reference TRBV29-1 and TRBJ1-1, the full variable domain is SAVISQKPSRDICQRGTSLTIQCQVDSQVTMMFWYRQQPGQSLTLIATANQGSEATYESGFVIDKFPISRPNLTFSTLTVSNMSPEDSSIYLCSVRQGEVYTEAFFGQGTRLTVV.

This clonotype was counted at least ten times. V usage is TRBV20-1 and J usage is TRBJ1-1; D is unclear. The CDR3 has 10 amino acids. The V gene lost 7 bases and the J gene lost 7 bases, with 10 bases spanning the gap. Germline V gene sequence: CDR1 DFQATT, CDR2 SNEGSKA (reference sequence). The CDR3: CSVSPGEAFF. The CDR3 nucleotides are TGCAGTGTCAGTCCCGGTGAAGCTTTCTTT.

This clonotype was picked up many times. The chain couples TRBV15 to TRBJ2-2, with D possibly TRBD1 on 6 matching bases. The CDR3 is made up of 15 amino acids. Trimming took 3 bases from V and 5 from J, leaving 13 bases between them. Germline CDR1 reads LNHNV; CDR2 reads YYDKDF (reference sequence). The CDR3 region has the DNA TGTGCCACCAGCAGTCCTGCCCAGGGGACCGGGGAGCTGTTTTTT. This translates into CATSSPAQGTGELFF. Complete variable domain (other parts from reference TRBV15 and TRBJ2-2): DAMVIQNPRYQVTQFGKPVTLSCSQTLNHNVMYWYQQKSSQAPKLLFHYYDKDFNNEADTPDNFQSRRPNTSFCFLDIRSPGLGDTAMYLCATSSPAQGTGELFFGEGSRLTVL.

This clonotype was observed at least ten times. The chain links TRBV5-8 to TRBJ2-7, with D hard to call. Trimming stripped 1 base from V and 4 bases from J, with 15 bases between. This CDR3 spans 15 amino acids. CDR1 is SGHTS, CDR2 YDEGEE, per germline. This CDR3 reads CASSLSQPLSYEQYF. CDR3 in DNA: TGTGCCAGCAGCTTGTCACAGCCACTTTCTTACGAGCAGTACTTC.

This clonotype was observed many times. The chain has TRBV12-3 or TRBV12-4 and TRBJ1-2, with 9 nucleotides matching TRBD1. The ends lost 6 bases at V and 3 bases at J; junction bases unmatched: 11. This CDR3 comprises 16 residues. CDR3 amino acids: CASSPGQGFLDYGYTF. The CDR3 bases are TGTGCCAGCAGCCCGGGACAGGGCTTCCTCGACTATGGCTACACCTTC.

This clonotype was picked up many times. The chain uses TRBV12-3 or TRBV12-4 and TRBJ1-1; a weak D match, TRBD1 (5 bases). The ends were cut back, 2 bases at V and 8 bases at J, with 9 bases in the middle. The CDR3 sequence is 12 residues long. The CDR3 spells CASSLMAGEAFF. The CDR3 nucleotides read TGTGCCAGCAGTTTAATGGCAGGGGAAGCTTTCTTT.

This clonotype was seen many times. CDR3 coding DNA: TGTGCCAGCAACCCGGGACAGGGAATTCATCAGCCCCAGCATTTT. Its translation: CASNPGQGIHQPQHF. The chain recombines TRBV27 with TRBJ1-5; 9 bases fit TRBD1. CDR1 is MNHEY, CDR2 SMNVEV, per germline (reference sequence). The CDR3 length is 15 residues. V shed 7 bases and J 5 bases; nucleotides not matched to a gene: 9.

This clonotype appeared many times. V gene TRBV12-3 or TRBV12-4 combines with J gene TRBJ1-5, with D hard to call. The CDR3 consists of 14 residues. V shed 7 bases and J shed 2 bases, with 12 bases lying between them. CDR3 coding DNA: TGTGCCAGCACCTTCGGAGAGGGCAATCAGCCCCAGCATTTT. This encodes CASTFGEGNQPQHF.

This clonotype was recorded many times. This chain links TRBV3-1 with TRBJ1-2; 9 bases map to TRBD1. V gave up 4 bases and J gave up 4 bases; unmatched junction bases: 7. Germline V gene sequence: CDR1 LGHDT, CDR2 YNNKEL (reference sequence). The CDR3 runs 15 residues. Here the CDR3 reads CASSPGTGPIYGYTF. CDR3 nucleotide sequence: TGTGCCAGCAGCCCGGGGACAGGGCCAATCTATGGCTACACCTTC.

This clonotype occurred many times. This chain uses TRBV11-2 with TRBJ1-1; D unresolved. Looked up from germline, CDR1 is SGHAT and CDR2 is FQNNGV. The CDR3 length is 13 residues. The V end lost 1 base, the J end lost 7 bases, and 10 bases lay between the germline ends. The CDR3 loop reads CASSLVVGIEAFF. Here the CDR3 DNA reads TGTGCCAGCAGCTTAGTAGTCGGGATTGAAGCTTTCTTT.

This clonotype appeared many times. The J gene is TRBJ2-5, the V gene TRBV6-1; D not resolved. Germline V gene data show CDR1 as MNHNS and CDR2 as SASEGT. V was trimmed by 6 bases and J by 4 bases, leaving 6 bases between them. The CDR3 length is 11 residues. The CDR3: CASRKTETQYF. CDR3 sequence (DNA): TGTGCCAGCAGAAAAACAGAGACCCAGTACTTC.

This clonotype was seen many times. The chain carries TRBV11-2 and TRBJ2-5; the D call may be TRBD1 or TRBD2 (5 bases each). Germline loops: CDR1 SGHAT, CDR2 FQNNGV. The CDR3 loop spans 16 amino acids. V lost 6 bases and J lost 1, with 18 bases in between. In DNA, the CDR3 is TGTGCCAGCAGTCAAGGTGATTGGGGGACCCAAGAGACCCAGTACTTC. This encodes CASSQGDWGTQETQYF.

This clonotype was seen many times. The chain joins TRBV5-6 to TRBJ1-2; 9 nucleotides match TRBD1. The junction had 6 bases not matched to a gene; V was cut back by 2 bases and J by 4 bases. This CDR3 spans 15 amino acids. Germline-derived CDR1 and CDR2 are SGHDT and YYEEEE. CDR3 nucleotide sequence: TGTGCCAGCAGCTTCGAGGGGACAGGGCCCTATGGCTACACCTTC. Translating it yields CASSFEGTGPYGYTF.

The table lists this clonotype with a few counts. This sequence joins TRBV3-1 and TRBJ1-3, with no clear D. This CDR3 comprises 15 residues. From germline, CDR1 is LGHDT and CDR2 YNNKEL (reference sequence). V lost 6 bases to trimming and J lost 0 bases, with 12 bases between them. The CDR3 nucleotides read TGTGCCAGCAGTCGTCAGGTACCCTCTGGAAACACCATATATTTT. The encoded protein is CASSRQVPSGNTIYF.

This clonotype was counted at least ten times. This chain joins TRBV6-5 and TRBJ2-5; D is uncertain. CDR1 and CDR2 from the germline V gene are MNHEY and SVGAGI. The V end was cut by 2 bases, the J end by 4 bases, with 8 bases between. There are 13 residues in the CDR3. The CDR3 loop is CASSYNLGETQYF. The CDR3 DNA reads TGTGCCAGCAGTTACAACCTGGGAGAGACCCAGTACTTC.

The chain has TRBV19 and TRBJ1-2; 7 bases are shared with TRBD1. The CDR3 runs 16 residues. CDR1 and CDR2 from the germline V gene are LNHDA and SQIVND (reference sequence). The V segment lost 5 bases and the J segment 2 bases; nucleotides outside the gene matches: 11. CDR3 bases: TGTGCCAGTAGTGCGACCTTCTACAGGGGCAACTATGGCTACACCTTC. Translating gives CASSATFYRGNYGYTF.

This chain links TRBV6-2 or TRBV6-3 with TRBJ2-5, with D tentatively TRBD1 (6 bases). Trimming cost V 0 bases and J 3 bases, with 11 bases left between them. The V gene's germline CDR1 is MNHEY and CDR2 SVGEGT. The CDR3 spans 15 residues. CDR3 nucleotide sequence: TGTGCCAGCAGTTACTCCTGGGACAACGAAGAGACCCAGTACTTC. Encoded protein: CASSYSWDNEETQYF.